A single T cell receptor beta chain is shown here with its context. It has no known antigen specificity. No much larger clonotype is one base removed from it; base qualities were not supplied. The library was prepared using the immunoSEQ multiplex PCR assay. The authors processed their data as follows. To diagnose cytomegalovirus status from the catalog of TCR beta chain sequences, a statistical classification framework was built. Drawn from immuneACCESS, this table holds only the in-frame rearrangements with V and J called that TCRdb kept. Clones are partly lost; checked studies trace under half to an unresolved V gene and leave the rest unexplained. V, J and clone size were drawn from that table, and D and trimming were deduced from the DNA. Counted in this sample were about 79,000 clones; roughly 93% of them appeared once. Around 3.5% of the sample comes from the top ten. The data were taken from a study of cytomegalovirus exposure and HLA in healthy donors (dated by TCRdb to about 2017). Regarding the study in general: According to a later analysis, one platform produced both the roughly 110 validation repertoires and the 666 repertoires of the first cohort. The aim of the study was to test whether cataloging public T cell receptors could identify signatures of past pathogen exposure. Besides the first cohort of some 670 subjects, a separate validation cohort made up of roughly 120 different subjects was used. High-throughput TCR immunosequencing, statistical association of individual TCRs with disease status, and machine learning were combined to predict cytomegalovirus infection status. Broader findings and caveats from the paper: Cytomegalovirus status was reported to be diagnosed by the classifier with high specificity and sensitivity in both the original and validation cohorts. According to the authors, the approach could potentially be generalized to other disease states and immunological phenotypes. A total of around 150 TCR beta chains were listed by the study as associated with cytomegalovirus. All 120 or so repertoires were used to score co-occurrence in the validation cohort in a later analysis, because that analysis had no HLA typing for the cohort. Across donors, most TCR sequences were observed very rarely, whereas some public TCRs were present in many individuals. In vitro tests confirmed that three of the cytomegalovirus-associated TCR beta chains recognize cytomegalovirus antigens. A later analysis found that TCRs clustered in the first cohort also tended to co-occur in the 120 validation repertoires, with 90% to 95% of cluster scores above 0.

The CDR3 runs 14 amino acids, cysteine and phenylalanine included. The DNA shown is the 42-base CDR3, in frame from base 1. V trim: 5 bases; J trim: 3 bases; unmatched bases: 3. CDR1 and CDR2 (SGHRS, YFSETQ) derive from the germline V gene. Donors formed part of the validation cohort, which comprised about 130 subjects and was distinct from the first cohort of under 750 subjects. This receptor chain uses TRBV5-1 and TRBJ1-4; TRBD1 aligns with 8 central bases. Sequences were obtained from PBMCs. The clonotype comes from a woman aged 25-40 years in good health and CMV-seronegative. In nucleotides, the sequence is TGCGCCAGCAGAACAGGGGGGGCTAATGAAAAACTGTTTTTT. This yields the protein CASRTGGANEKLFF.